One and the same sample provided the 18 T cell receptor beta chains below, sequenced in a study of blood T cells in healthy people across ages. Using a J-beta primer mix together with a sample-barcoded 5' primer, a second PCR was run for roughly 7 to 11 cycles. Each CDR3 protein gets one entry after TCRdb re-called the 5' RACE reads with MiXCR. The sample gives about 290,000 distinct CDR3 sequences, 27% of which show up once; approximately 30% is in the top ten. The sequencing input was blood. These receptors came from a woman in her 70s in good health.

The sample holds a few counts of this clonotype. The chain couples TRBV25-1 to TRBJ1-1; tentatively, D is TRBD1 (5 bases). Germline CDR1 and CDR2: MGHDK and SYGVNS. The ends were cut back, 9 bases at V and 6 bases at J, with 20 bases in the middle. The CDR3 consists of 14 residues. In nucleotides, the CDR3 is TGTGCCAGTCAACGAGGGACCTATCTATCTGAAGCTTTCTTT. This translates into CASQRGTYLSEAFF.

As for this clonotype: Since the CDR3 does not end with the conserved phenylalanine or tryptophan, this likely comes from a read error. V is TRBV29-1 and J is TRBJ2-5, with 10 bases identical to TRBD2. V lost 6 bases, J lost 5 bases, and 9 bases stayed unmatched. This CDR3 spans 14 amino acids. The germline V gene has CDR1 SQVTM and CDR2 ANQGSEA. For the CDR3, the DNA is TGCAGCGTCGGACTAGCGGTAGACTATGAGACCCAGTACCTC. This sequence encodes CSVGLAVDYETQYL.

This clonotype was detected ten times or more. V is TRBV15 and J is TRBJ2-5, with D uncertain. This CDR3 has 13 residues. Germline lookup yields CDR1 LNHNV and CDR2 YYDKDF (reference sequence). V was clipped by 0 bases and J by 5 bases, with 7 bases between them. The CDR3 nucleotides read TGTGCCACCAGCAGAGACAGTAGGGAGACCCAGTACTTC. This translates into CATSRDSRETQYF. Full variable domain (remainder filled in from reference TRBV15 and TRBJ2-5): DAMVIQNPRYQVTQFGKPVTLSCSQTLNHNVMYWYQQKSSQAPKLLFHYYDKDFNNEADTPDNFQSRRPNTSFCFLDIRSPGLGDTAMYLCATSRDSRETQYFGPGTRLLVL.

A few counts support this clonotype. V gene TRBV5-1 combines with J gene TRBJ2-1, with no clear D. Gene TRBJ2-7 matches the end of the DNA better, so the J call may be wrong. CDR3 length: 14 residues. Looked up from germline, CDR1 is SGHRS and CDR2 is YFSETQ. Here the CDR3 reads CASSLAKGSYEQYF. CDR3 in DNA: TGCGCCAGCAGCTTGGCCAAGGGTTCCTACGAGCAGTACTTC.

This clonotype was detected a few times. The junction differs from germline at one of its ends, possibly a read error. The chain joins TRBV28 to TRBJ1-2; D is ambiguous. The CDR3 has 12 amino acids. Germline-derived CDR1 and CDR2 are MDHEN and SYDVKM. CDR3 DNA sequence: TGTGCCAGCAGTCCCTCCGTCTATGACTACACCTTC. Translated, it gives CASSPSVYDYTF.

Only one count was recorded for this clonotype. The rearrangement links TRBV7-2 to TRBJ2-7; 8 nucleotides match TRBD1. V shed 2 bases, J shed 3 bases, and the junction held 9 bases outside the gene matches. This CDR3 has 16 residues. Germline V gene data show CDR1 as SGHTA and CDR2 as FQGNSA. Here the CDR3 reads CASSLNGGQGGYEQYF. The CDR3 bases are TGTGCCAGCAGCTTAAATGGAGGACAGGGTGGCTACGAGCAGTACTTC.

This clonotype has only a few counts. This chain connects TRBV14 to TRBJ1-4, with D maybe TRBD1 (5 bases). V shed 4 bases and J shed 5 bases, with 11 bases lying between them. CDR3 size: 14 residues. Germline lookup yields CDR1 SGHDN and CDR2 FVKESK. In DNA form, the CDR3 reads TGTGCCAGCAGCCCCTGGGACGGAAATGAAAAACTGTTTTTT. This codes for CASSPWDGNEKLFF.

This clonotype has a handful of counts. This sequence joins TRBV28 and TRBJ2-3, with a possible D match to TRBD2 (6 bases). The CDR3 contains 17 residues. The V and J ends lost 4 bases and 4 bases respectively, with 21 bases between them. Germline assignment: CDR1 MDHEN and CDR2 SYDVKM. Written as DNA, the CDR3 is TGTGCCAGCAGTTCCCCGGGACTTAAAGGGGCCCCAGATACGCAGTATTTT. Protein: CASSSPGLKGAPDTQYF.

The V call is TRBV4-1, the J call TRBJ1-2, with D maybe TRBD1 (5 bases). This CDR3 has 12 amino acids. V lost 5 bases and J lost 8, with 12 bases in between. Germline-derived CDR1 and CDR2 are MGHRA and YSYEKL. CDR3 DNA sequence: TGCGCCAGCAGCAATCTAGGGGACGGCTACACCTTC. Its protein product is CASSNLGDGYTF.

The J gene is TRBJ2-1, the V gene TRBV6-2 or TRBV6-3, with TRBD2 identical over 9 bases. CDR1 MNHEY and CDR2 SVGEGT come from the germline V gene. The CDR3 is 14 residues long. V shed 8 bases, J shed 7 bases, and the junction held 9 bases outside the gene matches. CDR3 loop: CASVSGLARNEQFF. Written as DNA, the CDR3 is TGTGCCAGCGTCAGCGGACTAGCGAGGAATGAGCAGTTCTTC.

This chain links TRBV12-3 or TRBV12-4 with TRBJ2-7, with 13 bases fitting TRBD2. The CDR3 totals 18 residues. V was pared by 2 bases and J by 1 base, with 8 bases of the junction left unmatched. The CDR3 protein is CASSLIGLAGDWSYEQYF. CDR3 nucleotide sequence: TGTGCCAGCAGTTTAATCGGACTAGCGGGAGATTGGTCCTACGAGCAGTACTTC.

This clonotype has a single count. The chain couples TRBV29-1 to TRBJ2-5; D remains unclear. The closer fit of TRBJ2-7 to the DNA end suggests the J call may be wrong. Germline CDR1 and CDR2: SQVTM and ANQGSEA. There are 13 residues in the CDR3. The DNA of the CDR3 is TGCAGCGTTCGGGCCCGAAACTACTACGAGCAGTACTTC. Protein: CSVRARNYYEQYF.

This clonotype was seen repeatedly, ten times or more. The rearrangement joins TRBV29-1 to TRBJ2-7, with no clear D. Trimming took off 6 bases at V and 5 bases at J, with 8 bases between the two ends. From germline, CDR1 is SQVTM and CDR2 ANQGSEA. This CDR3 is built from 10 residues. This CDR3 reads CSVRTDEQYF. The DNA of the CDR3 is TGCAGCGTACGCACCGACGAGCAGTACTTC.

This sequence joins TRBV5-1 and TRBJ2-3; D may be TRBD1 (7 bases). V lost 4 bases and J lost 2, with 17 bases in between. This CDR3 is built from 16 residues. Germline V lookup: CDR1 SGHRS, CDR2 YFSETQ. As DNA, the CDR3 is TGCGCCAGCAGCGGAGGGACAGCCCAAACCACAGATACGCAGTATTTT. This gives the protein CASSGGTAQTTDTQYF.

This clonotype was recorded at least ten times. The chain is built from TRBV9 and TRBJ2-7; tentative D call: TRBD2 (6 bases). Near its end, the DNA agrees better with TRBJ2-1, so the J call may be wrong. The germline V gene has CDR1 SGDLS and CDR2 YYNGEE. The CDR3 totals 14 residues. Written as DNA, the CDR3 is TGTGCCAGCAGCGTAGCTACGGGAGTTCATGAGCAGTTCTTC. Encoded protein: CASSVATGVHEQFF.

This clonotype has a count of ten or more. As DNA, the CDR3 is TGCAGCGCGGGGGACACCGGGGAGCTGTTTTTT. Translation: CSAGDTGELFF. The rearrangement links TRBV29-1 to TRBJ2-2, with a weak D call TRBD2 (6 bases). CDR1 SQVTM and CDR2 ANQGSEA come from the germline V gene. The CDR3 runs to 11 residues. Trimming cost V 7 bases and J 3 bases, with 6 bases left between them.

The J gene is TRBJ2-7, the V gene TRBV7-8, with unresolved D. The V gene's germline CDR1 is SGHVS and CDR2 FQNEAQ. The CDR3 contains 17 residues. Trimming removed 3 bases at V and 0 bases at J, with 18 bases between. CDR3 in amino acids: CASSFQIGSRSSYEQYF. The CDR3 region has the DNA TGTGCCAGCAGCTTTCAAATTGGGTCCCGGAGCTCCTACGAGCAGTACTTC.

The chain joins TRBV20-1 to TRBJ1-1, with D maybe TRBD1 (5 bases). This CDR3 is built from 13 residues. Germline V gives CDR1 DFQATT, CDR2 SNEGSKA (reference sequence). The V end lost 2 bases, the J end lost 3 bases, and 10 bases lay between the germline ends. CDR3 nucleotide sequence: TGCAGTGCTAGATTAGGGGCCCACACTGAAGCTTTCTTT. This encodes CSARLGAHTEAFF.